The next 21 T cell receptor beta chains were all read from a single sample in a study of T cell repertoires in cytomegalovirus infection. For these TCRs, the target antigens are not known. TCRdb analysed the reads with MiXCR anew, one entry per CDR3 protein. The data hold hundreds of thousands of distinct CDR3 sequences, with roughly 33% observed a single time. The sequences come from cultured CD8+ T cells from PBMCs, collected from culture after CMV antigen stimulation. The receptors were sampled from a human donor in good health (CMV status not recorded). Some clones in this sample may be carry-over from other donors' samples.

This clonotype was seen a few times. CDR3 coding DNA: TGTGCCAGCAGTTACGTCGAGTTCTCCCTTAATTCACCCCTCCACTTT. Translated, it gives CASSYVEFSLNSPLHF. The gene calls are TRBV6-6 and TRBJ1-6; no reliable D call. The CDR3 runs to 16 residues. Germline V lookup: CDR1 MNHNY, CDR2 SVGAGI (reference sequence). Trimming pared 2 bases from V and 6 bases from J, leaving 14 bases between.

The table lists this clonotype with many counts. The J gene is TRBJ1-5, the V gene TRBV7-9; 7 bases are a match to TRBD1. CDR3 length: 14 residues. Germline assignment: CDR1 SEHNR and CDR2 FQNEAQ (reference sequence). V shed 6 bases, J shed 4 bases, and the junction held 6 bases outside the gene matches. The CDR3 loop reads CASSTSGGNQPQHF. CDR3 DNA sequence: TGTGCCAGCAGTACTTCAGGGGGGAATCAGCCCCAGCATTTT.

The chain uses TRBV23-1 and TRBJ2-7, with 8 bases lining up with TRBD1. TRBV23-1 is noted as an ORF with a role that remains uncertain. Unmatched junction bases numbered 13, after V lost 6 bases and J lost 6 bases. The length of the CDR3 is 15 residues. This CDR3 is CASRHPGTGSSEQYF. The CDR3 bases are TGCGCCAGCAGACATCCCGGGACAGGCTCGAGCGAGCAGTACTTC.

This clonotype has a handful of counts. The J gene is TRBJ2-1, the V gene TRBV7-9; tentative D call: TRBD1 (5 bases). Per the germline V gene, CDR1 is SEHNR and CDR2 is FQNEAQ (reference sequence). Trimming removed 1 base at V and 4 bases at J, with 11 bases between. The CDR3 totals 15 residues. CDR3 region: CASSLETGQYNEQFF. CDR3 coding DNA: TGTGCCAGCAGCTTAGAAACCGGACAATACAATGAGCAGTTCTTC.

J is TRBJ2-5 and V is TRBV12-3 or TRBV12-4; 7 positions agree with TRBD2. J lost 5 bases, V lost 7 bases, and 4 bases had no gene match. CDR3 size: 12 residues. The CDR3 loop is CASNVGGETQYF. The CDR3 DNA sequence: TGTGCCAGCAATGTCGGGGGGGAGACCCAGTACTTC.

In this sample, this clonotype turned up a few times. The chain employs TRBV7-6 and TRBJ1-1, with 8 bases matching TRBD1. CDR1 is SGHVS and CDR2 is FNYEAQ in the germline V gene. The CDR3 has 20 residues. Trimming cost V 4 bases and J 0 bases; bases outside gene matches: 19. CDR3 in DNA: TGTGCCAGCAGCTATGAACGACCTTCCGGGACAGGAGATTTGAACACTGAAGCTTTCTTT. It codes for CASSYERPSGTGDLNTEAFF.

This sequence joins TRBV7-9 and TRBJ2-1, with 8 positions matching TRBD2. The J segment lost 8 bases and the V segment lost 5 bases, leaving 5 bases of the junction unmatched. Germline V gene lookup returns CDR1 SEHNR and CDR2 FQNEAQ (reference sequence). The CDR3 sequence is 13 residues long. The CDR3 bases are TGTGCCAGCAGCACCCGGACTAGCCATGAGCAGTTCTTC. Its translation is CASSTRTSHEQFF.

The CDR3 DNA follows: TGCAGTGCTAGAGTGGGACAGGGGGCAGATACGCAGTATTTT. It yields the protein CSARVGQGADTQYF. This rearrangement joins TRBV20-1 to TRBJ2-3, with 11 bases fitting TRBD1. Germline V gene sequence: CDR1 DFQATT, CDR2 SNEGSKA (reference sequence). The CDR3 is 14 residues long. J gave up 4 bases and V 1 base, and 1 base lay outside the gene matches.

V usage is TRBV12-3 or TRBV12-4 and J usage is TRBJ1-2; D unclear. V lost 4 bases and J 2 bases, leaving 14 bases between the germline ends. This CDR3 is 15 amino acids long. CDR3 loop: CASSSPAVINYGYTF. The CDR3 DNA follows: TGTGCCAGCAGTTCACCGGCTGTTATCAACTATGGCTACACCTTC.

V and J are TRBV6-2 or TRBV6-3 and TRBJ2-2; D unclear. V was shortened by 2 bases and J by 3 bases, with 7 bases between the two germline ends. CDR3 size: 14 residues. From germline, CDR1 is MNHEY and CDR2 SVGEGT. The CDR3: CASSYPEYTGELFF. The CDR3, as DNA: TGTGCCAGCAGTTACCCAGAATACACCGGGGAGCTGTTTTTT.

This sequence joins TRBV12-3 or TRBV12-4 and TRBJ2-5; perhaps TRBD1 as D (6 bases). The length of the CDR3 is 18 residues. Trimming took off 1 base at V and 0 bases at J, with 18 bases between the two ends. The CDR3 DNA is TGTGCCAGCAGTTTAGACTACACGACAGGCTGGTACCAAGAGACCCAGTACTTC. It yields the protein CASSLDYTTGWYQETQYF.

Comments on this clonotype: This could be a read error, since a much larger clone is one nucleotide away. DNA for the CDR3: TGTGCCGGCAGTCTGGACAGGGGGCCAAATAACTATGGCTACACCTTC. Its protein is CAGSLDRGPNNYGYTF. This chain joins TRBV12-3 or TRBV12-4 and TRBJ1-2, with 11 bases that match TRBD1. This CDR3 is 16 amino acids long.

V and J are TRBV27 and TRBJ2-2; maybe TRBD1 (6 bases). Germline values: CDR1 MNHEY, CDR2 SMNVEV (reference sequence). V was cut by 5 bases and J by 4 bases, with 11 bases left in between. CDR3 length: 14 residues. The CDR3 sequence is CASSPRQVTGELFF. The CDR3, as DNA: TGTGCCAGCAGTCCCCGACAGGTCACCGGGGAGCTGTTTTTT.

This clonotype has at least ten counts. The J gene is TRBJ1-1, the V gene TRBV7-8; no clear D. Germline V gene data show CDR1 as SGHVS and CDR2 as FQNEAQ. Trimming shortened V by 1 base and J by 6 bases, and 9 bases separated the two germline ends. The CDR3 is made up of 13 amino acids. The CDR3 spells CASSLGQSPEAFF. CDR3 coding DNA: TGTGCCAGCAGCTTAGGGCAGTCCCCTGAAGCTTTCTTT.

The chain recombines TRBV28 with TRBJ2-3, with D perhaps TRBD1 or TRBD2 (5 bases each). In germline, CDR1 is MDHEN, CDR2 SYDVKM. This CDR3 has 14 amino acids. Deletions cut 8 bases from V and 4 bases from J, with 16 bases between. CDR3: CASLGQGEADTQYF. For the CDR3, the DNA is TGTGCCAGCCTAGGGCAGGGAGAAGCAGATACGCAGTATTTT. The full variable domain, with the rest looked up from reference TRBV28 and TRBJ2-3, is DVKVTQSSRYLVKRTGEKVFLECVQDMDHENMFWYRQDPGLGLRLIYFSYDVKMKEKGDIPEGYSVSREKKERFSLILESASTNQTSMYLCASLGQGEADTQYFGPGTRLTVL.

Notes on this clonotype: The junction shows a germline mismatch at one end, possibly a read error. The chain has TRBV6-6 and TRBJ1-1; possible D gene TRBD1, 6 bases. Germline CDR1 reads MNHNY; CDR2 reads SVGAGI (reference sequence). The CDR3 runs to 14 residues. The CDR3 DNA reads TGTGTCAGCAGTTATGGGGGCGCAAGCACTGAAGCTTTCTTT. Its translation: CVSSYGGASTEAFF.

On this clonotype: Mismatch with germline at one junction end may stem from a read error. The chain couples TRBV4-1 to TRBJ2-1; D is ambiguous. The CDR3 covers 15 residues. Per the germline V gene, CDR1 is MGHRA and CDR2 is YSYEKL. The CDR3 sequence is CAGSQVSAGYNEQFF. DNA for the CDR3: TGCGCCGGCAGCCAAGTTTCTGCAGGCTACAATGAGCAGTTCTTC.

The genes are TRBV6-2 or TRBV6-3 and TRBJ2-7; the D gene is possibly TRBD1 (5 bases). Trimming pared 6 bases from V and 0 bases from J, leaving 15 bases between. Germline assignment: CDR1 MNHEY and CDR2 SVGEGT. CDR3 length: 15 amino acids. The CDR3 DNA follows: TGTGCCAGCAGCTCCGACAGTCTCCTCTCCTACGAGCAGTACGTC. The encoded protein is CASSSDSLLSYEQYV.

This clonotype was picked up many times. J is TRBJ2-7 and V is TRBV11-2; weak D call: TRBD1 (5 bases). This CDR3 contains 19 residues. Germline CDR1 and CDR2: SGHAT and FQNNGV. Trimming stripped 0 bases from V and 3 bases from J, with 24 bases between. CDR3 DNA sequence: TGTGCCAGCAGCTTAGATCGAAACCTACGGGCAGGGCTAAACTACGAGCAGTACTTC. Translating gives CASSLDRNLRAGLNYEQYF.

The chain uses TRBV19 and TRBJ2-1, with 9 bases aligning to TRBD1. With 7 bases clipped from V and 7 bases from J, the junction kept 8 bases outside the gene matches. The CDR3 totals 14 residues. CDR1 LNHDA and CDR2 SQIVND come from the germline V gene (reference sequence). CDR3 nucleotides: TGTGCCAGTACCCAGGACAGGGGACGGAATGAGCAGTTCTTC. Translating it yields CASTQDRGRNEQFF.

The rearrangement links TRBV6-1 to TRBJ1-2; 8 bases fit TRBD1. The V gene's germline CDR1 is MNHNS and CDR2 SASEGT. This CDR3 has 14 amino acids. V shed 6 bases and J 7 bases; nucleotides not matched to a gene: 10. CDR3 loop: CASRLSGGKGGYTF. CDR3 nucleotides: TGTGCCAGCAGGTTGTCAGGGGGCAAGGGTGGCTACACCTTC.